This entry lists 30 T cell receptor beta chains sequenced from one sample in a study of metastatic and nonmetastatic thyroid tumors (TCRdb year 2020). Preparation of the library involved PCR. The reads were generated on an Illumina HiSeq 4000. Through fastp at Q25 and MiXCR, TCRdb rebuilt clones from the public reads, retaining in-frame beta chains. This sample comprises 60,000 to 75,000 clones, about 4% of them detected only once. Of the sample, about a fifth is held by the ten largest clones. None of the patients had been given any treatment before thyroid surgery. The sequenced sample was blood. The receptors were gathered from a female donor with papillary thyroid cancer or a benign thyroid nodule (not recorded which). Some clones in this sample may be carry-over from other donors' samples.

This clone occurred many times. The CDR3 sequence is CASSFGAGTLGFLNTEAFF. In DNA form, the CDR3 reads TGTGCCAGCAGTTTTGGGGCCGGGACATTGGGTTTTTTGAACACTGAAGCTTTCTTT. V gene TRBV27 combines with J gene TRBJ1-1, with D possibly being TRBD1 (6 bases). There are 19 residues in the CDR3. Germline assignment: CDR1 MNHEY and CDR2 SMNVEV (reference sequence). V dropped 3 bases and J dropped 0 bases, with 23 bases sitting between them.

Many counts were recorded for this clone. The V and J genes are TRBV19 and TRBJ1-5; 7 positions agree with TRBD1. CDR3 length equals 15 residues. Unmatched junction bases numbered 5, after V lost 6 bases and J lost 0 bases. Per the germline V gene, CDR1 is LNHDA and CDR2 is SQIVND (reference sequence). This chain's CDR3 is CASRRDSYSNQPQHF. The DNA for the CDR3 is TGTGCCAGTAGGCGGGACAGCTATAGCAATCAGCCCCAGCATTTT.

The rearrangement joins TRBV10-2 to TRBJ2-2; no clear D. V lost 3 bases, J lost 2 bases, and 1 base lay in between. There are 12 residues in the CDR3. Germline V lookup: CDR1 WSHSY, CDR2 SAAADI. The CDR3 coding sequence is TGCGCCAGCAGTGACAACACCGGGGAGCTGTTTTTT. This gives the protein CASSDNTGELFF.

This clone was seen many times. V and J are TRBV2 and TRBJ2-2; D is possibly TRBD2 (5 bases). The CDR3 sequence is 14 residues long. Trimming removed 0 bases at V and 12 bases at J, with 14 bases between. The germline V gene has CDR1 SNHLY and CDR2 FYNNEI. The CDR3 nucleotides are TGTGCCAGCAGTGAAGCGGAGGCGCGAGTAAAGCTGTTTTTT. It yields the protein CASSEAEARVKLFF.

Only a few counts were recorded for this clone. A much larger clone differs by one base, so this may be a read error. The chain uses TRBV20-1 and TRBJ2-3; D not certain. This CDR3 has 12 residues. Germline CDR1 is DFQATT and CDR2 is SNEGSKA (reference sequence). For the CDR3, the DNA is TGCAGTCCCGAAGAGAACACACATACGCAGTATTTT. Its protein product is CSPEENTHTQYF.

Ten or more counts support this clone. V gene TRBV30 combines with J gene TRBJ1-5; 9 nucleotides match TRBD1. This CDR3 has 13 residues. The trim removed 7 bases at V and 5 bases at J, leaving 6 bases unmatched. CDR1 is GTSNPN and CDR2 is SVGIG in the germline V gene (reference sequence). The CDR3 nucleotides are TGTGCCTTCGGACAGGGGTCAGATCAGCCCCAGCATTTT. It is translated as CAFGQGSDQPQHF.

There are a few counts of this clone. J is TRBJ2-1 and V is TRBV12-3 or TRBV12-4; 8 nucleotides align to TRBD2. V was pared by 5 bases and J by 5 bases, with 11 bases of the junction left unmatched. The CDR3 spans 16 residues. The CDR3 DNA reads as TGTGCCAGCAGTGGAGGGTGGGTGACTAGCGACAATGAGCAGTTCTTC. Encoded protein: CASSGGWVTSDNEQFF.

As to this clone: This may stem from a read error, because a much larger clone lies one nucleotide away. V usage is TRBV19 and J usage is TRBJ2-7; D ambiguous. Looked up from germline, CDR1 is LNHDA and CDR2 is SQIVND (reference sequence). The CDR3 is made up of 12 amino acids. Trimming pared 11 bases from V and 7 bases from J, leaving 18 bases between. CDR3 nucleotide sequence: TGTGCCTCCAGCTATGGAGTATCTGAGCAGTACTTC. Protein sequence: CASSYGVSEQYF. The full variable domain, its missing parts supplied by reference TRBV19 and TRBJ2-7, is DGGITQSPKYLFRKEGQNVTLSCEQNLNHDAMYWYRQDPGQGLRLIYYSQIVNDFQKGDIAEGYSVSREKKESFPLTVTSAQKNPTAFYLCASSYGVSEQYFGPGTRLTVT.

The chain links TRBV19 to TRBJ2-1, with D maybe TRBD2 (7 bases). This CDR3 region has 16 residues. CDR1 and CDR2 from the germline V gene are LNHDA and SQIVND (reference sequence). Trimming removed 7 bases from V and 0 bases from J, with 16 bases in between. The CDR3 coding sequence is TGTGCCAGTAAGGGGGGGGGATTCTTCTCCTACAATGAGCAGTTCTTC. Translated, it gives CASKGGGFFSYNEQFF. The full variable domain, completed using reference TRBV19 and TRBJ2-1, is DGGITQSPKYLFRKEGQNVTLSCEQNLNHDAMYWYRQDPGQGLRLIYYSQIVNDFQKGDIAEGYSVSREKKESFPLTVTSAQKNPTAFYLCASKGGGFFSYNEQFFGPGTRLTVL.

This clone was observed many times. The chain combines TRBV11-2 with TRBJ2-5; 10 nucleotides agree with TRBD1. This CDR3 has 17 amino acids. The V segment lost 1 base and the J segment 5 bases; nucleotides outside the gene matches: 10. The germline gives CDR1 SGHAT, CDR2 FQNNGV. CDR3 sequence reads: CASSLGFPRQGAETQYF. The CDR3 bases are TGTGCCAGCAGCTTAGGATTTCCCCGACAGGGGGCTGAGACCCAGTACTTC. The complete variable domain, with remaining parts taken from reference TRBV11-2 and TRBJ2-5, reads EAGVAQSPRYKIIEKRQSVAFWCNPISGHATLYWYQQILGQGPKLLIQFQNNGVVDDSQLPKDRFSAERLKGVDSTLKIQPAKLEDSAVYLCASSLGFPRQGAETQYFGPGTRLLVL.

The table lists this clone with many counts. The CDR3 sequence is CASSVSTDTQYF. The CDR3 DNA sequence: TGTGCCAGCAGTGTTAGCACAGATACGCAGTATTTT. The chain is built from TRBV12-3 or TRBV12-4 and TRBJ2-3; unclear D gene. The length of the CDR3 is 12 residues. Deletions cut 5 bases from V and 0 bases from J, with 3 bases between.

This clone was picked up a small number of times. The chain links TRBV28 to TRBJ2-7; TRBD2 might be the D (6 bases). The CDR3 spans 15 residues. Germline CDR1 reads MDHEN; CDR2 reads SYDVKM. Trimming took 5 bases from V and 10 from J, leaving 24 bases between them. In nucleotides, the CDR3 is TGTGCCAGCAGTACTTGGACTATCAGAACCGCCGGTCAGTACTTC. Residues: CASSTWTIRTAGQYF.

This clone was detected many times. J is TRBJ1-3 and V is TRBV2; D is undetermined. CDR1 SNHLY and CDR2 FYNNEI come from the germline V gene. This CDR3 comprises 13 residues. V was clipped by 4 bases and J by 5 bases, with 9 bases between them. CDR3 sequence reads: CASSVWSRNTIYF. In nucleotides, the CDR3 is TGTGCCAGCAGTGTCTGGAGTCGAAACACCATATATTTT. Together with reference TRBV2 and TRBJ1-3, the CDR3 gives the full variable domain: EPEVTQTPSHQVTQMGQEVILRCVPISNHLYFYWYRQILGQKVEFLVSFYNNEISEKSEIFDDQFSVERPDGSNFTLKIRSTKLEDSAMYFCASSVWSRNTIYFGEGSWLTVV.

There are many counts of this clone. The V call is TRBV28, the J call TRBJ1-1; D is unresolved. Between the trimmed V and J ends, which lost 6 bases and 5 bases, there was a span of 13 bases. CDR1 is MDHEN and CDR2 is SYDVKM in the germline V gene. CDR3 size: 13 residues. The CDR3 DNA reads TGTGCCAGCAGATATGGCAGATTTACTGAAGCTTTCTTT. Amino acid sequence: CASRYGRFTEAFF.

The V gene is TRBV28, the J gene TRBJ2-7; no clear D. Between the trimmed V and J ends, which lost 7 bases and 2 bases, there was a span of 9 bases. This CDR3 region has 12 residues. The germline gives CDR1 MDHEN, CDR2 SYDVKM. The CDR3 loop is CASTSTAYEQYF. The DNA of the CDR3 is TGTGCCAGCACCTCAACGGCCTACGAGCAGTACTTC.

This clone was seen ten or more times. The CDR3 nucleotides read TGTGCCAGCAGTCCGGGACAGACCAGCATTGACTCCTACAATGAGCAGTTCTTC. It yields the protein CASSPGQTSIDSYNEQFF. V is TRBV6-1 and J is TRBJ2-1; TRBD1 agrees at 7 bases. CDR1 MNHNS and CDR2 SASEGT come from the germline V gene. J lost 0 bases, V lost 5 bases, and 13 bases had no gene match. The CDR3 runs to 18 residues.

Comment on this clone: A much larger clonotype is one base distant, so this may be a read error. J is TRBJ1-1 and V is TRBV14, with D unresolved. The CDR3 loop spans 15 amino acids. The ends were cut back, 2 bases at V and 3 bases at J, with 13 bases in the middle. From germline, CDR1 is SGHDN and CDR2 FVKESK. DNA of the CDR3: TGTGCCAGCAGCCAATTAACCTCATCGTACACTGAAGCTTTCTTT. Protein: CASSQLTSSYTEAFF.

At least ten counts were recorded for this clone. The chain carries TRBV5-1 and TRBJ1-4; TRBD1 agrees at 9 bases. Germline V gene lookup returns CDR1 SGHRS and CDR2 YFSETQ. This CDR3 contains 14 residues. Unmatched junction bases numbered 6, after V lost 4 bases and J lost 8 bases. The CDR3 protein is CASSPGQGGEKLFF. The CDR3 DNA is TGCGCCAGCAGCCCGGGACAGGGCGGCGAAAAACTGTTTTTT.

This clone was seen ten or more times. The chain recombines TRBV5-8 with TRBJ1-1; 8 bases agree with TRBD1. The CDR3 extends over 15 amino acids. V shed 1 base, J shed 5 bases, and the junction held 7 bases outside the gene matches. The germline CDR1 and CDR2 sequences are SGHTS and YDEGEE. The CDR3, as DNA: TGTGCCAGCAGCTTGAGACAGGGGCTTTTAACTGAAGCTTTCTTT. Translation gives CASSLRQGLLTEAFF.

This clone was seen repeatedly, ten times or more. V usage is TRBV4-1 and J usage is TRBJ2-7, with D tentatively TRBD2 (5 bases). Deletions cut 2 bases from V and 4 bases from J, with 9 bases between. Germline CDR1 is MGHRA and CDR2 is YSYEKL. This CDR3 has 13 amino acids. CDR3: CASSQTLAYEQYF. The CDR3 DNA reads TGCGCCAGCAGCCAAACGCTAGCTTACGAGCAGTACTTC.

This clone was seen a handful of times. This sequence joins TRBV18 and TRBJ2-5; either TRBD1 or TRBD2 may supply D (5 bases each). The germline V gene has CDR1 KGHSH and CDR2 LQKENI. The CDR3 extends over 17 amino acids. The V end lost 1 base, the J end lost 1 base, and 16 bases lay between the germline ends. CDR3 sequence (DNA): TGTGCCAGCTCACCACAGTTGGGAGAGCAGGGCCAAGAGACCCAGTACTTC. It is translated as CASSPQLGEQGQETQYF.

Comment on this clone: Given a much more abundant clone one base away, this may be a read error. The chain combines TRBV3-1 with TRBJ2-7; 7 nucleotides agree with TRBD2. The CDR3 sequence is 15 residues long. The germline gives CDR1 LGHDT, CDR2 YNNKEL (reference sequence). The CDR3 protein is CASGQELASTYEQYF. The CDR3 region has the DNA TGTGCCAGCGGCCAAGAACTAGCGAGCACCTACGAGCAGTACTTC.

This clone was counted only a few times. The chain employs TRBV29-1 and TRBJ2-4, with D possibly TRBD1 on 5 matching bases. The germline CDR1 and CDR2 sequences are SQVTM and ANQGSEA. V lost 1 base to trimming and J lost 1 base, with 14 bases between them. The CDR3 runs to 16 residues. The CDR3 sequence: CSVEGGKGVAKNIQYF. In nucleotides, the CDR3 is TGCAGCGTTGAAGGCGGAAAAGGGGTTGCCAAAAACATTCAGTACTTC.

This clone was counted many times. The chain joins TRBV28 to TRBJ2-1; D is undetermined. The CDR3 sequence is 13 residues long. Germline V gives CDR1 MDHEN, CDR2 SYDVKM. V was clipped by 5 bases and J by 2 bases, with 7 bases between them. CDR3 nucleotides: TGTGCCAGCAGTCCGTGGGCCTACAATGAGCAGTTCTTC. Translation: CASSPWAYNEQFF.

This clone was counted at least ten times. The rearrangement joins TRBV24-1 to TRBJ1-2; 11 bases agree with TRBD1. This CDR3 has 15 amino acids. From germline, CDR1 is KGHDR and CDR2 SFDVKD. The trim removed 4 bases at V and 4 bases at J, leaving 4 bases unmatched. CDR3 coding DNA: TGTGCCACCAGTGAAGGGGGACAGGGGGGCTATGGCTACACCTTC. This gives the protein CATSEGGQGGYGYTF.

This clone was detected many times. The rearrangement links TRBV7-3 to TRBJ1-1; D is unclear. Per the germline V gene, CDR1 is SGHTA and CDR2 is FQGTGA. Between the trimmed V and J ends, which lost 6 bases and 0 bases, there was a span of 8 bases. The CDR3 has 13 amino acids. The chain's CDR3 is CASSLELNTEAFF. CDR3 DNA: TGTGCCAGCAGTCTCGAATTGAACACTGAAGCTTTCTTT.

This clone was observed at least ten times. The chain is built from TRBV19 and TRBJ2-1; TRBD2 matches at 7 bases. V dropped 5 bases and J dropped 10; count of bases not matched to a gene: 11. CDR3 length equals 14 residues. Germline values: CDR1 LNHDA, CDR2 SQIVND (reference sequence). CDR3 coding DNA: TGTGCCAGTAGTGAAGGCGGGAGTTTAGCGGAGCAGTTCTTC. Residues: CASSEGGSLAEQFF. The variable domain in full, with the rest retrieved from reference TRBV19 and TRBJ2-1, is DGGITQSPKYLFRKEGQNVTLSCEQNLNHDAMYWYRQDPGQGLRLIYYSQIVNDFQKGDIAEGYSVSREKKESFPLTVTSAQKNPTAFYLCASSEGGSLAEQFFGPGTRLTVL.

There are a few counts of this clone. This rearrangement joins TRBV4-2 to TRBJ2-5; 10 bases align to TRBD2. Per germline, CDR1 LGHNA and CDR2 YNFKEQ. V lost 4 bases and J lost 5; bases outside the gene matches: 10. The CDR3 has 16 amino acids. CDR3 region: CASSPHGTSVVETQYF. The CDR3 bases are TGTGCCAGCAGCCCCCACGGGACTAGCGTGGTGGAGACCCAGTACTTC.

This clone has a handful of counts. This chain links TRBV11-3 with TRBJ2-1; unclear D gene. The CDR3 totals 16 residues. Germline loops: CDR1 SGHNT, CDR2 YENEEA. V lost 5 bases, J lost 0 bases, and 14 bases lay in between. The CDR3 nucleotides are TGTGCCAGCAGCCCACGGGTTAGGAGCTCCTACAATGAGCAGTTCTTC. Protein sequence: CASSPRVRSSYNEQFF.

There are many counts of this clone. The gene calls are TRBV7-3 and TRBJ2-2; TRBD2 matches at 7 bases. CDR1 is SGHTA and CDR2 is FQGTGA in the germline V gene. The CDR3 totals 17 residues. The V and J ends lost 4 bases and 1 base, in that order; junction bases with no gene match: 9. In nucleotides, the CDR3 is TGTGCCAGCAGCTCAGGGAGGGCTAGCGGGAACACCGGGGAGCTGTTTTTT. It specifies CASSSGRASGNTGELFF.